Sequencing of this TCR beta chain was carried out in a study of CD49a tissue-resident CD8 T cells in human skin (dated by TCRdb to 2017 to 2019). Some background on the complete study: Tissue-resident memory CD8+ T cell subsets in human skin, defined by CD49a, CD69 and CD103 expression, were examined in the study.

Libraries were made using the immunoSEQ multiplex PCR assay. Processing in the source paper ran as follows. How frequently each TCR V beta family was used was compared between the sorted CD8+ T cell populations from blood, dermis and epidermis. What TCRdb holds here is the immuneACCESS table cut down to in-frame rearrangements. Part of the clones is not present; checked against another copy, under half of the missing clones reflect an unresolved V gene, and the others are unexplained. D and trimming come from the DNA, and the V and J calls and clone size come from that table. The sample table lists over a thousand clones, roughly 69% of them with a count of one. The ten largest make up about 33% of the sample. For four or five healthy donors, CD8+ T cells were sorted from blood, dermis and epidermis, and the TCR beta CDR3 regions of these cells were analysed. All TCR-sequenced donors were healthy individuals, and each provided both blood and skin samples. Sorting was used to isolate CD8+ T cell populations prior to TCR beta sequencing.

As concerns this clone: Its antigen target is currently unknown. No quality values exist for individual bases; no much larger clone is one base distant.

The germline V gene (reference sequence) supplies CDR1 MNHNY and CDR2 SVGAGI. V loses 2 bases of germline sequence and J loses 2 bases, and the interval between the two ends is 15 bases. Counted from cysteine to phenylalanine, this CDR3 has 16 amino acids. Of the read, only the CDR3 DNA is kept; its 48 bases are in frame from base 1. This chain joins TRBV6-6 to TRBJ1-2; the D gene cannot be resolved reliably. The TCR originated in a human donor in good health. Material: CLA- CD8+ effector memory T cells sorted from blood. The nucleotide sequence is TGTGCCAGCAGTTACACCCCTGGCCCAGGCAACTATGGCTACACCTTC. Translated, this is CASSYTPGPGNYGYTF.